The 6 T cell receptor beta chains in this list originate from one sample, sequenced in a study of technical replicates of blood from a few donors. Profiled with immunoSEQ multiplex PCR; TCRdb holds only in-frame clones, not every one. The data hold about 68,000 clones, with 95% to 98% observed a single time. The specimen sequenced was T cells isolated from PBMCs. The receptors were sampled from a human donor in good health.

This clone has just one count. The V gene is TRBV6-5, the J gene TRBJ2-5; possibly TRBD2 for D (6 bases). V was shortened by 0 bases and J by 4 bases, with 9 bases between the two germline ends. The CDR3 covers 14 residues. CDR1 is MNHEY, CDR2 SVGAGI, per germline. This CDR3 reads CASSYSEGLETQYF. In DNA, the CDR3 is TGTGCCAGCAGTTACTCGGAGGGGTTAGAGACCCAGTACTTC.

The chain uses TRBV28 and TRBJ1-5, with D possibly TRBD1 on 6 matching bases. The V end lost 6 bases, the J end lost 2 bases, and 11 bases lay between the germline ends. This CDR3 comprises 14 residues. The germline gives CDR1 MDHEN, CDR2 SYDVKM. Here the CDR3 reads CASREQGGNQPQHF. The CDR3, as DNA: TGTGCCAGCAGAGAACAGGGCGGCAATCAGCCCCAGCATTTT.

This rearrangement joins TRBV19 to TRBJ2-1, with D unclear. CDR1 is LNHDA and CDR2 is SQIVND in the germline V gene (reference sequence). This CDR3 region has 14 residues. The V and J ends lost 6 bases and 0 bases respectively, with 9 bases between them. The CDR3 here is CASRLWSSYNEQFF. As DNA, the CDR3 is TGTGCCAGTAGGCTTTGGAGCTCCTACAATGAGCAGTTCTTC.

This chain connects TRBV7-9 to TRBJ1-2; no clear D. V was pared by 3 bases and J by 8 bases, with 13 bases between. Germline V gene lookup returns CDR1 SEHNR and CDR2 FQNEAQ (reference sequence). The CDR3 consists of 13 residues. The chain's CDR3 is CASSFGGNGGYTF. In nucleotides, the CDR3 is TGTGCCAGCAGCTTCGGAGGGAACGGGGGCTACACCTTC.

The J gene is TRBJ1-1, the V gene TRBV21-1; TRBD1 reflects the table's D call only, with no check against the DNA. TRBV21-1 is tagged as a pseudogene. There are 15 residues in the CDR3. CDR3 region: CASIPTGDADTEAFF. Written as DNA, the CDR3 is TGTGCCAGCATCCCGACAGGGGATGCGGACACTGAAGCTTTCTTT.

The chain employs TRBV4-2 and TRBJ2-3; 9 bases fit TRBD2. The CDR3 consists of 15 residues. Germline values: CDR1 LGHNA, CDR2 YNFKEQ. V shed 6 bases and J 3 bases; nucleotides not matched to a gene: 7. The CDR3 reads CASRFRLAETDTQYF. The CDR3, as DNA: TGTGCCAGCAGATTCAGACTAGCGGAGACAGATACGCAGTATTTT.